This T cell receptor (beta chain) was observed in a study of cytomegalovirus exposure and HLA in healthy donors. The protocol was immunoSEQ multiplex PCR, while the TCRdb copy is restricted to in-frame clones and leaves out a portion. The data hold under 400,000 clones, with 80% to 90% observed a single time. Sequencing was done on a sample of PBMCs. This TCR came from a woman aged 18-29 years in good health and CMV-seronegative.

The CDR3 loop reads CASSPAPQGVNEQFF. The CDR3 DNA reads TGTGCCAGCAGCCCTGCGCCCCAGGGGGTCAATGAGCAGTTCTTC. The chain carries TRBV11-2 and TRBJ2-1; TRBD1 matches 7 bases. The V gene's germline CDR1 is SGHAT and CDR2 FQNNGV. The ends lost 5 bases at V and 6 bases at J; junction bases unmatched: 10. CDR3 length equals 15 residues.